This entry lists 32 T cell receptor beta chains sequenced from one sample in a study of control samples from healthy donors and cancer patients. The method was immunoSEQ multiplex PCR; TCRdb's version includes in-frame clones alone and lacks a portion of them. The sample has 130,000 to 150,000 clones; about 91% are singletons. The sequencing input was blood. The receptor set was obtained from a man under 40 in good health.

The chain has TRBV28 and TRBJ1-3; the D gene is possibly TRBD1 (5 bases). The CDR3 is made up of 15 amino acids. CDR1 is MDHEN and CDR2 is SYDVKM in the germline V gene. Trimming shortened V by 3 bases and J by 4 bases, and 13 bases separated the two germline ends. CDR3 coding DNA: TGTGCCAGCAGTTTGGCAGGGTATTTCGGAAACACCATATATTTT. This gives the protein CASSLAGYFGNTIYF.

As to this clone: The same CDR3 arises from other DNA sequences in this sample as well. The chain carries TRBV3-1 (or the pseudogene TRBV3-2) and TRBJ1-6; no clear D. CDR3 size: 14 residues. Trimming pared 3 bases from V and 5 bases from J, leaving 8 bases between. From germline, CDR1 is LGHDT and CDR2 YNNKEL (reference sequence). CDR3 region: CASSQGTDNSPLHF. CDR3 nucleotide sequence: TGTGCCAGCAGCCAGGGCACGGATAATTCACCCCTCCACTTT.

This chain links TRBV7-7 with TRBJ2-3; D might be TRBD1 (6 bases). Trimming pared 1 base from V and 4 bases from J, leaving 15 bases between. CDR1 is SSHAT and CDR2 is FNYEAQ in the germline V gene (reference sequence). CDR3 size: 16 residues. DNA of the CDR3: TGTGCCAGCAGCTTAGATTATGGGGGCGGTCCAGATACGCAGTATTTT. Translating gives CASSLDYGGGPDTQYF.

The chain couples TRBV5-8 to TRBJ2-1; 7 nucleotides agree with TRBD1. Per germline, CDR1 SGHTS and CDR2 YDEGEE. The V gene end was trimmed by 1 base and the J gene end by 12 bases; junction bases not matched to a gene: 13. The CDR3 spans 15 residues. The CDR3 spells CASSLFTGVYNRQFF. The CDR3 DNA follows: TGTGCCAGCAGCTTGTTCACAGGGGTATACAATCGGCAGTTCTTC.

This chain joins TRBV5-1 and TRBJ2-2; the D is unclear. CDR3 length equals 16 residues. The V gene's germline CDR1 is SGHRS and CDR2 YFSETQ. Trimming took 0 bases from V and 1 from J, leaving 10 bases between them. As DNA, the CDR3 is TGCGCCAGCAGCTTGGCCGTGACATTGAACACCGGGGAGCTGTTTTTT. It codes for CASSLAVTLNTGELFF. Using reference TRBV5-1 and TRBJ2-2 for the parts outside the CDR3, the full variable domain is KAGVTQTPRYLIKTRGQQVTLSCSPISGHRSVSWYQQTPGQGLQFLFEYFSETQRNKGNFPGRFSGRQFSNSRSEMNVSTLELGDSALYLCASSLAVTLNTGELFFGEGSRLTVL.

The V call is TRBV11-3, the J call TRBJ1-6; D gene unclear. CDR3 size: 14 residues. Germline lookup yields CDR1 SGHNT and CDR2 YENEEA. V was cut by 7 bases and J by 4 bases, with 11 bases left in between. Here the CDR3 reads CASILHQYNSPLHF. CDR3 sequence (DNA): TGTGCCAGCATCCTACACCAGTATAATTCACCCCTCCACTTT.

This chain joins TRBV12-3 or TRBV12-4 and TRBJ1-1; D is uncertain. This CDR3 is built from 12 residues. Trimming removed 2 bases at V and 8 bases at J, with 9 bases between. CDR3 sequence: CASSLQQHEAFF. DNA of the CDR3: TGTGCCAGCAGTTTACAACAGCACGAAGCTTTCTTT.

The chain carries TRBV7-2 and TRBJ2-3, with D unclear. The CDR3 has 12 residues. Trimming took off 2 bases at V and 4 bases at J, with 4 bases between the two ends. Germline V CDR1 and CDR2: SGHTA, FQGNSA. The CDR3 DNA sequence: TGTGCCAGCAGCTTATCGTCAGATACGCAGTATTTT. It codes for CASSLSSDTQYF.

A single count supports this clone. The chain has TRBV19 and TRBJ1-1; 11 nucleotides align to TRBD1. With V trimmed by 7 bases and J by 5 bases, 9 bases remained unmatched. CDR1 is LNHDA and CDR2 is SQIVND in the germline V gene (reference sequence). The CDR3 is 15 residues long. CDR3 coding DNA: TGTGCCAGTAAGTACCCCGGGACAGGGGGAACTGAAGCTTTCTTT. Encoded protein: CASKYPGTGGTEAFF.

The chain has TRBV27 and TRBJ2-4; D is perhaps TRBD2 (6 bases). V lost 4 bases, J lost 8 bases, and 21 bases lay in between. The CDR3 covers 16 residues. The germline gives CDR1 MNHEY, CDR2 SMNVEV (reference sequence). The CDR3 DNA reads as TGTGCCAGCAGTTACACCCTTCGGGTAGCGGATGACATTCAGTACTTC. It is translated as CASSYTLRVADDIQYF.

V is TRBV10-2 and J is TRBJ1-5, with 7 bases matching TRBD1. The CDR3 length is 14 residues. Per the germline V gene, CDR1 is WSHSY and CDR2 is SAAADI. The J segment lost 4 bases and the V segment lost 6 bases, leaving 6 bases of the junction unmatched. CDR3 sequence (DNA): TGCGCCAGCAGCTACGACAGGGAAAATCAGCCCCAGCATTTT. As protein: CASSYDRENQPQHF.

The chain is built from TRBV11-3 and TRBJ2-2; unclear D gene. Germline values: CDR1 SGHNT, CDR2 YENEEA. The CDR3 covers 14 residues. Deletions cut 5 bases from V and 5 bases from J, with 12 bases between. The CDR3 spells CASSPTSWTGELFF. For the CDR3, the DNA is TGTGCCAGCAGCCCCACAAGTTGGACCGGGGAGCTGTTTTTT.

The CDR3 spells CAISETSGGPNTGELFF. CDR3 in DNA: TGTGCCATCAGTGAGACTAGCGGGGGACCGAACACCGGGGAGCTGTTTTTT. The genes are TRBV10-3 and TRBJ2-2; 11 positions match TRBD2. The CDR3 extends over 17 amino acids. The junction had 2 bases not matched to a gene; V was cut back by 2 bases and J by 0 bases. The germline gives CDR1 ENHRY, CDR2 SYGVKD.

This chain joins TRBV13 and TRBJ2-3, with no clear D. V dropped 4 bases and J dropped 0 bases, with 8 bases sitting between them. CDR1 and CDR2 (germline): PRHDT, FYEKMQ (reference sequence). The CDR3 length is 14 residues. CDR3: CASSSKDSTDTQYF. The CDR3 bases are TGTGCCAGCAGCTCGAAAGATAGCACAGATACGCAGTATTTT.

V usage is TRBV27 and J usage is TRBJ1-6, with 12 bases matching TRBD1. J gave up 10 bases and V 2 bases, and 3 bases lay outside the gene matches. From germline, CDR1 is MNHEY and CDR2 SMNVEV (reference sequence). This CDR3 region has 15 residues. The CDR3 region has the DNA TGTGCCAGCAGTTTAGGGACAGGGGGCCGCTCACCCCTCCACTTT. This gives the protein CASSLGTGGRSPLHF.

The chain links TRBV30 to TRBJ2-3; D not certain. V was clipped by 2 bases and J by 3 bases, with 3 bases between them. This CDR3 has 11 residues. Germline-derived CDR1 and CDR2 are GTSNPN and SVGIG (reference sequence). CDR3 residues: CAWSLTDTQYF. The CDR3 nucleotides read TGTGCCTGGAGTCTTACAGATACGCAGTATTTT. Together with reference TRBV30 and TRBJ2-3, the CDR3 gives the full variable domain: SQTIHQWPATLVQPVGSPLSLECTVEGTSNPNLYWYRQAAGRGLQLLFYSVGIGQISSEVPQNLSASRPQDRQFILSSKKLLLSDSGFYLCAWSLTDTQYFGPGTRLTVL.

The CDR3 is CASKSSRGDNNEQFF. CDR3 nucleotide sequence: TGTGCCAGTAAAAGTTCCCGGGGCGACAACAATGAGCAGTTCTTC. The rearrangement joins TRBV19 to TRBJ2-1; either TRBD1 or TRBD2 may fit D (5 bases each). The CDR3 runs 15 residues. V lost 7 bases and J 5 bases, leaving 18 bases between the germline ends. The V gene's germline CDR1 is LNHDA and CDR2 SQIVND (reference sequence).

The CDR3 DNA reads as TGTGCCAGCAGCCCTGAGCCTAGTGCCGGGGAGCTGTTTTTT. Translated: CASSPEPSAGELFF. This chain uses TRBV7-3 with TRBJ2-2, with D uncertain. Trimming removed 5 bases from V and 6 bases from J, with 13 bases in between. CDR1 is SGHTA, CDR2 FQGTGA, per germline. The CDR3 length is 14 residues. The full variable domain, its missing parts supplied by reference TRBV7-3 and TRBJ2-2, is GAGVSQTPSNKVTEKGKYVELRCDPISGHTALYWYRQSLGQGPEFLIYFQGTGAADDSGLPNDRFFAVRPEGSVSTLKIQRTERGDSAVYLCASSPEPSAGELFFGEGSRLTVL.

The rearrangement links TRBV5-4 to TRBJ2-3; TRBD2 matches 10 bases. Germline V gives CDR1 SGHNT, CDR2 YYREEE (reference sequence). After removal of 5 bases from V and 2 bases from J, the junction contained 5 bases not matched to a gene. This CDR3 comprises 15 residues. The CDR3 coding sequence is TGTGCCAGCAGTCCACTAGCGGGGTTCACAGATACGCAGTATTTT. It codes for CASSPLAGFTDTQYF.

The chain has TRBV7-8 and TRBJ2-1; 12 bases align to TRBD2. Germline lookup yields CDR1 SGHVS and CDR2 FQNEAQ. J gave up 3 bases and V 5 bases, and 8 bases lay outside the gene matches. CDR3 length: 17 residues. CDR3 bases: TGTGCCAGCAGCCAGACTAGCGGGGGCTTTTACTACAATGAGCAGTTCTTC. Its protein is CASSQTSGGFYYNEQFF.

CDR3 bases: TGCGCCAGCAGCCAAGATTTCAGCGTAGCCGGGGAGCTGTTTTTT. As protein: CASSQDFSVAGELFF. The chain employs TRBV4-1 and TRBJ2-2, with D hard to call. V was pared by 0 bases and J by 6 bases, with 11 bases between. The CDR3 runs to 15 residues. Germline V gene data show CDR1 as MGHRA and CDR2 as YSYEKL.

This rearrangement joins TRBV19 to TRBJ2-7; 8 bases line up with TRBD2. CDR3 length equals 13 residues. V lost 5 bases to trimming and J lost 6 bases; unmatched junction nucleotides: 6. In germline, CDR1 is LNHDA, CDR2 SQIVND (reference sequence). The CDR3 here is CASSVAGGGEQYF. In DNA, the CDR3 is TGTGCCAGTAGTGTTGCGGGGGGCGGCGAGCAGTACTTC.

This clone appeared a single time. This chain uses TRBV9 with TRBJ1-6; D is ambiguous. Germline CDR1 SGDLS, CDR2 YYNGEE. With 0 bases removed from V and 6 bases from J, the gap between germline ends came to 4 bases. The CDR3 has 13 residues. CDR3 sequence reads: CASSVVSNSPLHF. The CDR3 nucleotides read TGTGCCAGCAGCGTAGTGAGTAATTCACCCCTCCACTTT.

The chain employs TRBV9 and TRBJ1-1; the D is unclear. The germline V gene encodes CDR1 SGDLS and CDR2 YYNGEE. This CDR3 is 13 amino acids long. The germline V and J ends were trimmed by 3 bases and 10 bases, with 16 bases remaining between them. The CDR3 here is CASSDSPTGRAFF. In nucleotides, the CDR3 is TGTGCCAGCAGCGATTCCCCGACCGGGAGAGCTTTCTTT. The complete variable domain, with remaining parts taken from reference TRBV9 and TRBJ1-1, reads DSGVTQTPKHLITATGQRVTLRCSPRSGDLSVYWYQQSLDQGLQFLIQYYNGEERAKGNILERFSAQQFPDLHSELNLSSLELGDSALYFCASSDSPTGRAFFGQGTRLTVV.

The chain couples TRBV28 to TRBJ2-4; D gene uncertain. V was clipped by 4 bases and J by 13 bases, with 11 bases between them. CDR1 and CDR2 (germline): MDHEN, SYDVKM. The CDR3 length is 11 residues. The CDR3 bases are TGTGCCAGCAGTTCCCCCGGGTTCCAGTACTTC. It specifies CASSSPGFQYF.

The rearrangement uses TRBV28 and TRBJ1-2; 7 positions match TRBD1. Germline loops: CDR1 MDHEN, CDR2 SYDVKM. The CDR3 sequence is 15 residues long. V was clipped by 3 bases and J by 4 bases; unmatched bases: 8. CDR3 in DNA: TGTGCCAGCAGTTTGGGACAGACACCGTCCTATGGCTACACCTTC. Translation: CASSLGQTPSYGYTF.

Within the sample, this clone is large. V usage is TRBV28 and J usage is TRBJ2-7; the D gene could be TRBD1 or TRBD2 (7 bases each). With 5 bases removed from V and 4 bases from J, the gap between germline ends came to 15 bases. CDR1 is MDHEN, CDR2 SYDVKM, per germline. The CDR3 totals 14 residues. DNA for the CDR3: TGTGCCAGCAGTCGACAGGGAGGGAGGTACGAGCAGTACTTC. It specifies CASSRQGGRYEQYF. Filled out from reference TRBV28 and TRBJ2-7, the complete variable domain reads DVKVTQSSRYLVKRTGEKVFLECVQDMDHENMFWYRQDPGLGLRLIYFSYDVKMKEKGDIPEGYSVSREKKERFSLILESASTNQTSMYLCASSRQGGRYEQYFGPGTRLTVT.

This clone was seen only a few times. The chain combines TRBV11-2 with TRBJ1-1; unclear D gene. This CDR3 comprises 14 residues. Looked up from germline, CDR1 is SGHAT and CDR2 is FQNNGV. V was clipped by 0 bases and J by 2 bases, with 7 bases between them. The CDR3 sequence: CASSLEWGNTEAFF. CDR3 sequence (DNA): TGTGCCAGCAGCTTAGAATGGGGAAACACTGAAGCTTTCTTT.

This CDR3 reads CASRAGTSGSYEQYF. Here the CDR3 DNA reads TGTGCCAGCAGAGCCGGGACTAGCGGCTCCTACGAGCAGTACTTC. The chain links TRBV5-4 to TRBJ2-7; 11 bases are a match to TRBD2. V was pared by 5 bases and J by 0 bases, with 4 bases of the junction left unmatched. The germline gives CDR1 SGHNT, CDR2 YYREEE (reference sequence). This CDR3 has 15 residues.

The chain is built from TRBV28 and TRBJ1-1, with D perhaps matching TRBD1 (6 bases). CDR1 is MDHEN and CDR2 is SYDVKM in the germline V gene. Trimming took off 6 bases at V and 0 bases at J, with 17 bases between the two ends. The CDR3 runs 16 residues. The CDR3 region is CASRPLRGDMNTEAFF. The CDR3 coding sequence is TGTGCCAGCAGACCCCTTAGGGGGGATATGAACACTGAAGCTTTCTTT.

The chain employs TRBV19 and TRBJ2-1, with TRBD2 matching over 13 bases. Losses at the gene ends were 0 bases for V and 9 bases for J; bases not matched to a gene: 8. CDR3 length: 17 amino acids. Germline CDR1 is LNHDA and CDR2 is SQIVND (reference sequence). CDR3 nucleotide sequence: TGTGCCAGTAGTATAGATGGGACTAGCGGGGTCGGAGGTGAGCAGTTCTTC. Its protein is CASSIDGTSGVGGEQFF.

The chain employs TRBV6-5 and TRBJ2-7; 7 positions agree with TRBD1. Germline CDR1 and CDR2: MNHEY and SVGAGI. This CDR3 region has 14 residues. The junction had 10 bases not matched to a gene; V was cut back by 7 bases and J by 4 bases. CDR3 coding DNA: TGTGCCAGCAAACCACGGGACAGTCCATACGAGCAGTACTTC. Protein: CASKPRDSPYEQYF.